The clone carrying this TCR beta chain was counted many times. Its matching antigen is unknown. Construction of TCR beta libraries relied on iRepertoire HTBI primers and on Arm-PCR targeting CDR3 regions. Authors' processing steps: The samples yielded roughly 60 TRBV and more than twelve TRBJ segments. TCRdb used MiXCR to reprocess the multiplex PCR reads, holding one entry per CDR3 protein. The V and J calls here are based on TCRdb, not the publication. The top ten hold just over 55% of the sample, which has about 290,000 distinct CDR3 sequences, more than 20% seen once. This specimen belongs to a study of regulatory T cells in long-lasting Graves disease. Points from the study as a whole: Persistent disease showed a preference for TRBV28, TRBJ1-2 and TRBJ2-5. Newly diagnosed Graves' patients had higher TCR diversity than persistent ones.

After removal of 4 bases from V and 3 bases from J, the junction contained 13 bases not matched to a gene. Germline values: CDR1 SNHLY, CDR2 FYNNEI. The CDR3 totals 17 residues. The time point was: persistent/refractory GD, antithyroid drugs over 5 years with positive TRAb. PBMC RNA was the source of the TCR library. V and J are TRBV2 and TRBJ2-7; TRBD2 matches 9 bases. The receptor was isolated from a female donor with Graves disease. The sequencing here drew on peripheral blood mononuclear cells (PBMCs), taken when the disease was refractory, from a patient treated with antithyroid drugs. CDR3 sequence reads: CASSGSPASGMVYEQYF. CDR3 nucleotide sequence: TGTGCCAGCAGTGGTTCCCCCGCTAGCGGGATGGTCTACGAGCAGTACTTC.